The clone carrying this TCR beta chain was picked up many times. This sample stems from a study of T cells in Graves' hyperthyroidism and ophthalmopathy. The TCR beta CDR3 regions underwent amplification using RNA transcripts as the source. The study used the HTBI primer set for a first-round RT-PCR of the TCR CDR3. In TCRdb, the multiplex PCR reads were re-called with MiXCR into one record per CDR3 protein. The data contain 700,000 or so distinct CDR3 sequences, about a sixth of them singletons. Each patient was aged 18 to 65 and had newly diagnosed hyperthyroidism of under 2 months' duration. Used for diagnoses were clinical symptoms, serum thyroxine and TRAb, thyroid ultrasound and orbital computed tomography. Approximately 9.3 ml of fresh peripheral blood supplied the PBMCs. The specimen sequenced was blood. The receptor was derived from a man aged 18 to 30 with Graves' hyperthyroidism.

In nucleotides, the CDR3 is TGTGCCAGCAGCTTAGTGGGACTAGCGGGAGGGCCAGATACGCAGTATTTT. It yields the protein CASSLVGLAGGPDTQYF. The chain joins TRBV7-2 to TRBJ2-3, with TRBD2 identical over 16 bases. Germline values: CDR1 SGHTA, CDR2 FQGNSA. This CDR3 comprises 17 residues. V lost 1 base, J lost 4 bases, and 2 bases stayed unmatched. The full variable domain, in which reference TRBV7-2 and TRBJ2-3 provide the parts outside the CDR3, is GAGVSQSPSNKVTEKGKDVELRCDPISGHTALYWYRQSLGQGLEFLIYFQGNSAPDKSGLPSDRFSAERTGGSVSTLTIQRTQQEDSAVYLCASSLVGLAGGPDTQYFGPGTRLTVL.